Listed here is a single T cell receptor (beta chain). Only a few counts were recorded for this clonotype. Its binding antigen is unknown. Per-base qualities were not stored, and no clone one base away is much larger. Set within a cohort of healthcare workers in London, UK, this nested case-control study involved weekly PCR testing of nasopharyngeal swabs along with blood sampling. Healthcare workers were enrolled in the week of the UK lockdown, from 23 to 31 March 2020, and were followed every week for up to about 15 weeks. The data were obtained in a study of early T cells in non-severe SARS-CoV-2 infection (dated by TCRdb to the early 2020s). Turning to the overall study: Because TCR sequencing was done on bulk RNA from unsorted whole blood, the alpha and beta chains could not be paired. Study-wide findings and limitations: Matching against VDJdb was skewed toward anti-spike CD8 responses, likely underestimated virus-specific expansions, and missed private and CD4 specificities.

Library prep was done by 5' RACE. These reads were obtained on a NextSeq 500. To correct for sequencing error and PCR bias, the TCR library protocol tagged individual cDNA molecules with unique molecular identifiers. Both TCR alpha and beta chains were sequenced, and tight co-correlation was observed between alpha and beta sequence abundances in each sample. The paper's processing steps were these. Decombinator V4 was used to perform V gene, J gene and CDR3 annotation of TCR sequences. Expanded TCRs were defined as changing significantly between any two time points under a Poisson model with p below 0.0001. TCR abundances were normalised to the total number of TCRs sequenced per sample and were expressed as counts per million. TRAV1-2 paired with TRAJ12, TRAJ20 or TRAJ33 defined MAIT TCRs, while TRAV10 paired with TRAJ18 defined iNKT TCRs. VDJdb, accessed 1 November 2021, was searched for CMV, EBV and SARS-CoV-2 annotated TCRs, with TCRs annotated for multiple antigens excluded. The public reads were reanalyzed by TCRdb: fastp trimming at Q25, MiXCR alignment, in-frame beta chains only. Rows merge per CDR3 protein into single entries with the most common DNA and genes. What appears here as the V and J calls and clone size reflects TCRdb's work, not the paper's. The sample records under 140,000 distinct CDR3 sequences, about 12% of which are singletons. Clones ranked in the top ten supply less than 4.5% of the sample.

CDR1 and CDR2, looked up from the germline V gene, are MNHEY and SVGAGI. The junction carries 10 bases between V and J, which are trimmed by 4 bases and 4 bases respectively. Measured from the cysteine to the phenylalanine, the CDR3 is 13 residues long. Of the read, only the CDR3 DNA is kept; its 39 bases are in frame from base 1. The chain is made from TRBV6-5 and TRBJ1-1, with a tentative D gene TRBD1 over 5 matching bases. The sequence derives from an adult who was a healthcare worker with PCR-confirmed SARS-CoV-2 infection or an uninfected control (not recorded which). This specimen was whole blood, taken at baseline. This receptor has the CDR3 CASSFQGGTEAFF. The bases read TGTGCCAGCAGTTTTCAGGGCGGCACTGAAGCTTTCTTT.